This T cell receptor (beta chain) was obtained from a study of regulatory and conventional T cells in RAG deficiency. The count of this clone is one. The table came from immunoSEQ multiplex PCR; TCRdb's copy has only in-frame clones and leaves some out. There are some 6,100 clones in the sample; around 93% occur only once, and roughly 50% lies in the top ten. CDR1 and CDR2 from the germline V gene are SGHTA and FQGNSA. The ends were cut back, 5 bases at V and 3 bases at J, with 20 bases in the middle. The CDR3 totals 16 residues. The sequence was obtained from a human donor with RAG deficiency presenting as severe combined immunodeficiency. Sequences were obtained from CD8+ T cells sorted from blood. The chain carries TRBV7-2 and TRBJ2-7; D may correspond to TRBD1 or TRBD2 (5 bases each). The CDR3 is CASSANGDLFVYEQYF. DNA for the CDR3: TGTGCCAGCAGCGCCAATGGGGACCTCTTTGTCTACGAGCAGTACTTC.